This T cell receptor (beta chain) is from a study of cytomegalovirus exposure and HLA in healthy donors. Study-level results: Researchers reportedly found TCR beta sequences accurately predicted most subjects' HLA-A and HLA-B alleles. Researchers catalogued approximately 160 TCR beta chains as cytomegalovirus-associated. Exclusion as indistinguishable affected some V segments, including TRBV6-2 and TRBV6-3.

The CDR3 totals 14 residues. V lost 1 base and J 8 bases, leaving 14 bases between the germline ends. In germline, CDR1 is LNHDA, CDR2 SQIVND (reference sequence). PCR employed 60 Vbeta and 13 Jbeta primers. Assay used: immunoSEQ multiplex PCR; TCRdb lists only in-frame clones, some missing. Of about 140,000 clones listed, about 80% were seen once; the top ten hold about 4.3%. This clone was counted a few times. The antigen is not known. This sequence was found in a man aged 30 to 45 in good health. This rearrangement joins TRBV19 to TRBJ1-2; D may be TRBD1 (6 bases). The sequencing sample was made of PBMCs. In nucleotides, the CDR3 is TGTGCCAGTAGTATAGGGGGGCGCCTTGGGGGCTACACCTTC. Amino acid sequence: CASSIGGRLGGYTF.